This section outlines one T cell receptor beta chain sequence together with its context. This entry is derived from a study of shared clonotypes between healthy human individuals. The authors ran the assay at deep level. Here immunoSEQ multiplex PCR was the method, and the copy in TCRdb shows in-frame clones only, minus some. The profile shows roughly 510,000 clones, around 79% of them singletons. V lost 4 bases and J 3 bases, leaving 14 bases between the germline ends. Germline lookup yields CDR1 LNHDA and CDR2 SQIVND (reference sequence). The CDR3 sequence is 15 residues long. When samples were unsorted, tens of millions of PBMCs were used for genomic DNA.

This TCR was recovered from a woman aged 40 to 50 in good health. Some clones in this sample may be carry-over from other donors' samples. The sequenced sample consisted of PBMCs. The chain carries TRBV19 and TRBJ2-3; D is uncertain. Here the CDR3 DNA reads TGTGCCAGTAGTAGCCTAGACCGAGTAACAGATACGCAGTATTTT. Translated: CASSSLDRVTDTQYF. Based on the CDR3 plus reference TRBV19 and TRBJ2-3, the full variable domain is DGGITQSPKYLFRKEGQNVTLSCEQNLNHDAMYWYRQDPGQGLRLIYYSQIVNDFQKGDIAEGYSVSREKKESFPLTVTSAQKNPTAFYLCASSSLDRVTDTQYFGPGTRLTVL.